This T cell receptor (beta chain) was observed in a study of blood T cell repertoires in COVID-19. At the level of the study: Sources were T cells, B-cell-depleted T cells, or PBMCs; the material itself was cDNA or gDNA.

V was clipped by 4 bases and J by 0 bases, with 17 bases between them. This CDR3 is built from 17 residues. CDR1 and CDR2 from the germline V gene are KGHDR and SFDVKD. Authors' methods: The authors estimated nucleated cell counts from reference gene primer amplification. Repertoires were generated with immunoSEQ multiplex PCR, while TCRdb's copy carries only in-frame clones and drops some. That table gives V, J and clone size, and the DNA gave D and trimming. The profile shows tens of thousands of clones, around 86% of them singletons. This clone was detected once. The source material was peripheral blood. This sequence joins TRBV24-1 and TRBJ1-2; D might be TRBD1 (6 bases). The origin of this receptor is a human donor in a cohort sampled during active COVID-19. The CDR3 DNA sequence: TGTGCCACCAGTGACCCCCGACAGGACTCAGCTAACTATGGCTACACCTTC. This translates into CATSDPRQDSANYGYTF.